This T cell receptor (beta chain) came from a study of glioma-infiltrating T cells after dendritic cell vaccination. At the level of the study: At biweekly intervals, patients got three intradermal dendritic cell vaccine injections. Study-wide results and limits: The cohort had few patients with full blood and tumor sets.

In germline, CDR1 is SGHNT, CDR2 YYREEE (reference sequence). The CDR3 totals 16 residues. Trimming cost V 4 bases and J 0 bases; bases outside gene matches: 3. This clone came up once. Its antigen is not known. The primer mix had 60 V beta and 13 J beta primers. Only in-frame clones appear in the TCRdb table, and some are missing; sequencing was by immunoSEQ multiplex PCR. Of tens of thousands of clones in the sample, about 80% are singletons; the top ten hold about a sixth. Time point of the sample: after dendritic cell vaccination, including at tumor progression/relapse. The receptor comes from a human donor with glioblastoma. J is TRBJ2-2 and V is TRBV5-4; TRBD1 agrees at 10 bases. The sample was blood, taken after dendritic cell vaccination. The CDR3 loop is CASSRDRGANTGELFF. The CDR3 coding sequence is TGTGCCAGCAGCAGGGACAGGGGCGCGAACACCGGGGAGCTGTTTTTT.